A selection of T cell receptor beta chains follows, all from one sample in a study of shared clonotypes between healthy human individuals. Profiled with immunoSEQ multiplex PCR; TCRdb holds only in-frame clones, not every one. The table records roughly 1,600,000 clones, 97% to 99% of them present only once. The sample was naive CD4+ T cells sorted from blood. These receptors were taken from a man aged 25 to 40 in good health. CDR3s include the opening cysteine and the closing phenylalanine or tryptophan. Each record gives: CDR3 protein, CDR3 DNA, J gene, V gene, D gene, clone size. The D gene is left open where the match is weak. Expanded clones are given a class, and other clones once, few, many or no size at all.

CASGARSLSNQPQHF TGTGCCAGCGGGGCCAGGAGCCTTAGCAATCAGCCCCAGCATTTT TRBJ1-5 TRBV19 . .
CASSPALGGFYGYTF TGTGCCAGCAGCCCCGCCTTGGGGGGCTTCTATGGCTACACCTTC TRBJ1-2 TRBV25-1 . .
CASSYNGGAGELFF TGTGCCAGCAGTTACAATGGTGGGGCCGGGGAGCTGTTTTTT TRBJ2-2 TRBV6-5 . .
CASSNTPYQPQHF TGTGCCAGCAGCAACACCCCTTATCAGCCCCAGCATTTT TRBJ1-5 TRBV6-5 . .
CASSVLPRDTQYF TGTGCCAGCAGCGTCCTCCCGAGGGATACGCAGTATTTT TRBJ2-3 TRBV9 . .
CSAPGGTSPLALQFF TGCAGCGCCCCCGGGGGGACTAGCCCCCTTGCTTTGCAGTTCTTC TRBJ2-1 TRBV29-1 TRBD2 .
CASSGAGAATF TGTGCCAGCAGTGGTGCAGGGGCTGCCACCTTC TRBJ1-2 TRBV2 . .
CASSPRDSTQYF TGTGCCAGCAGCCCCCGGGACTCCACCCAGTACTTC TRBJ2-7 TRBV13 . .
CASSPAGREAYEQYF TGTGCCAGCTCCCCGGCGGGCAGGGAGGCCTACGAGCAGTACTTC TRBJ2-7 TRBV28 . .
CSVVRAGNSGELFF TGCAGCGTTGTACGGGCGGGAAATTCCGGGGAGCTGTTTTTT TRBJ2-2 TRBV29-1 . .
CASTPPGTDTQYF TGTGCCAGCACCCCCCCAGGGACAGATACGCAGTATTTT TRBJ2-3 TRBV6-5 . .
CASSLAYGNEQFF TGTGCCAGCAGCTTAGCTTACGGGAATGAGCAGTTCTTC TRBJ2-1 TRBV7-9 . .
CASSHRLTVETQYF TGCGCCAGCAGCCATAGACTGACTGTAGAGACCCAGTACTTC TRBJ2-5 TRBV4-1 . .
CASQTEMNTEAFF TGTGCCTCTCAGACCGAGATGAACACTGAAGCTTTCTTT TRBJ1-1 TRBV2 . .
CASCRGGGKNIQYF TGTGCCAGCTGCAGGGGCGGAGGCAAAAACATTCAGTACTTC TRBJ2-4 TRBV11-2 . .
CASSPRRGSNQPQHF TGTGCCAGCAGTCCACGCAGGGGTAGCAATCAGCCCCAGCATTTT TRBJ1-5 TRBV27 . .
CAGRNGPGETQYF TGCGCCGGCCGTAATGGGCCAGGGGAGACCCAGTACTTC TRBJ2-5 TRBV5-1 . .
CASSQLWYHTEAFF TGTGCCAGCAGTCAACTATGGTACCACACTGAAGCTTTCTTT TRBJ1-1 TRBV6-5 . .
CAISEARQPQHF TGTGCCATCAGTGAGGCGCGTCAGCCCCAGCATTTT TRBJ1-5 TRBV10-3 . .
CASSLIAGGPGQFF TGTGCCAGCAGCTTGATAGCGGGAGGGCCAGGGCAGTTCTTC TRBJ2-1 TRBV5-8 TRBD2 .
CASTSGTSEAFF TGTGCCAGCACCTCTGGGACATCCGAAGCTTTCTTT TRBJ1-1 TRBV28 . .
CASSPLGLESSGNTIYF TGTGCCAGCAGCCCCCTGGGATTAGAAAGCTCTGGAAACACCATATATTTT TRBJ1-3 TRBV7-6 . .
CASSLVSGRASPGELFF TGCGCCAGCAGCTTGGTCAGCGGGAGGGCCTCCCCCGGGGAGCTGTTTTTT TRBJ2-2 TRBV5-1 TRBD2 .
CASSENPGLGRTGELFF TGTGCCAGCAGCGAAAACCCGGGACTAGGAAGGACCGGGGAGCTGTTTTTT TRBJ2-2 TRBV9 TRBD2 .
CASSYLTQRGQPQHF TGTGCCAGCAGTTACCTAACTCAGCGTGGGCAGCCCCAGCATTTT TRBJ1-5 TRBV6-6 . few
CASSYQAGGFGETQYF TGTGCCAGCAGTTACCAGGCAGGAGGCTTCGGGGAGACCCAGTACTTC TRBJ2-5 TRBV6-6 . .
CATRPGQGLAGQPQHF TGTGCCACTCGCCCGGGACAGGGGCTGGCGGGTCAGCCCCAGCATTTT TRBJ1-5 TRBV28 TRBD1 .
CASSVSYYNEQFF TGTGCCAGCAGCGTCTCTTACTACAATGAGCAGTTCTTC TRBJ2-1 TRBV9 . .
CATMGQLNSGNTIYF TGTGCCACCATGGGACAGTTGAACTCTGGAAACACCATATATTTT TRBJ1-3 TRBV18 TRBD1 once
CASSPILAQETQYF TGTGCCAGCTCACCAATTCTGGCGCAAGAGACCCAGTACTTC TRBJ2-5 TRBV18 . once
CASSPPTSEETQYF TGCGCCAGCAGCCCACCGACTAGCGAGGAGACCCAGTACTTC TRBJ2-5 TRBV5-1 TRBD2 .
CASSPGFSGSDTQYF TGCGCCAGCAGCCCCGGATTCAGCGGGAGTGATACGCAGTATTTT TRBJ2-3 TRBV5-1 TRBD2 .